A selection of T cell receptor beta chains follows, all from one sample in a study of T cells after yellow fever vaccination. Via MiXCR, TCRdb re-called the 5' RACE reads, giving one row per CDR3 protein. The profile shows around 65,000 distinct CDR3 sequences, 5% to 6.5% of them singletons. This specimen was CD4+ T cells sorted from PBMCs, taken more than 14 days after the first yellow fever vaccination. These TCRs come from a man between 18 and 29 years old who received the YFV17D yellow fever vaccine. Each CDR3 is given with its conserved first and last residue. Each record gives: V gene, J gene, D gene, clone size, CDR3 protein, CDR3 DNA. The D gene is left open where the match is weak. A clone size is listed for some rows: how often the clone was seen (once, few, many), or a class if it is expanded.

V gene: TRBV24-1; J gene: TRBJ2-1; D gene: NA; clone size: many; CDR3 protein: CATSQRGDEQFF; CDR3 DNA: TGTGCCACCAGCCAAAGAGGGGATGAGCAGTTCTTC
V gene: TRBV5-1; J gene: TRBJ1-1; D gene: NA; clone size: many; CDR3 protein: CASSLVPSGEAFF; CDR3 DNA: TGCGCCAGCAGCTTGGTGCCCAGCGGTGAAGCTTTCTTT
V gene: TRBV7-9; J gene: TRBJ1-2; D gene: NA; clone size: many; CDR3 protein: CASSFGRFYGYTF; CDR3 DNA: TGTGCCAGCAGCTTCGGCCGATTCTATGGCTACACCTTC
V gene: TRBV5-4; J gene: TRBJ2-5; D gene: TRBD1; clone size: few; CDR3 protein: CASSPRQGAGETQYF; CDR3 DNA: TGTGCCAGCAGCCCGAGACAGGGGGCGGGAGAGACCCAGTACTTC
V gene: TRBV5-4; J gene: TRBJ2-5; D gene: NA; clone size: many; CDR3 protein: CASSLVGGGQETQYF; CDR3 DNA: TGTGCCAGCAGCTTGGTGGGGGGCGGGCAAGAGACCCAGTACTTC
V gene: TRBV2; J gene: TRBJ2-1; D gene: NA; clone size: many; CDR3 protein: CASSEIGLPGTNEQFF; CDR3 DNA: TGTGCCAGCAGCGAAATCGGGCTTCCAGGGACCAATGAGCAGTTCTTC
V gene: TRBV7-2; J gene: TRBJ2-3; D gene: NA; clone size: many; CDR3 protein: CASSLQGGGISDTQYF; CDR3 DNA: TGTGCCAGCAGCTTACAGGGCGGGGGCATCTCAGATACGCAGTATTTT
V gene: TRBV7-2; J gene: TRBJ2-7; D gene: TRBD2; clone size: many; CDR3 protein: CASSSISGGALEQYF; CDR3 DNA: TGTGCCAGCAGCTCCATTAGCGGGGGGGCCCTCGAGCAGTACTTC
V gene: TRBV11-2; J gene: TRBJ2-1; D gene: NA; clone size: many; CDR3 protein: CASSYTTGLSSYNEQFF; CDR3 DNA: TGTGCCAGCAGTTATACGACAGGACTTAGCTCCTACAATGAGCAGTTCTTC
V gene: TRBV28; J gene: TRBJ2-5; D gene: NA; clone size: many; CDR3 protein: CASSWGYSETQYF; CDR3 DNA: TGTGCCAGCAGCTGGGGGTATAGCGAGACCCAGTACTTC
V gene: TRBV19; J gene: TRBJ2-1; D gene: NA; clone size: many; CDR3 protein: CASSRLARAEQFF; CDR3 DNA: TGTGCCAGTAGTCGGCTAGCGAGGGCTGAGCAGTTCTTC
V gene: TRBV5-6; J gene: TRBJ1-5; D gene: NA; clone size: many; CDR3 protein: CASSLSWDQPQHF; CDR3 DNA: TGTGCCAGCAGCTTGTCCTGGGATCAGCCCCAGCATTTT
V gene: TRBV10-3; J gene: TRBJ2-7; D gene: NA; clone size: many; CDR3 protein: CAIRRDFSYEQYF; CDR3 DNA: TGTGCCATCAGGAGGGACTTCTCCTACGAGCAGTACTTC
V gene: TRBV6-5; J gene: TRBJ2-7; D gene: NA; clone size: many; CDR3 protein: CASSYSILGGSLYEQYF; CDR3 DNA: TGTGCCAGCAGTTACTCGATTTTGGGAGGCTCCCTCTACGAGCAGTACTTC
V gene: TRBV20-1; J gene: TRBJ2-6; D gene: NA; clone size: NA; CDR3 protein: CSARTGASGANVLTF; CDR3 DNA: TGCAGTGCGCGGACGGGAGCCTCTGGGGCCAACGTCCTGACTTTC
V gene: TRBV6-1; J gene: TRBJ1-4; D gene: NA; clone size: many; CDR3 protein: CASSRSGDGDEKLFF; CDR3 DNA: TGTGCCAGCAGTCGATCCGGGGACGGGGATGAAAAACTGTTTTTT
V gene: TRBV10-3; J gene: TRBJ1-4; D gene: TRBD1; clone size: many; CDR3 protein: CAISGQGTNEKLFF; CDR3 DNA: TGTGCCATCAGCGGACAGGGAACTAATGAAAAACTGTTTTTT
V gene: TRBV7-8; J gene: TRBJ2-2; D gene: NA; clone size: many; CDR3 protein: CASRSVIWGTNTGELFF; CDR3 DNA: TGTGCCAGCAGGTCCGTGATATGGGGGACGAACACCGGGGAGCTGTTTTTT
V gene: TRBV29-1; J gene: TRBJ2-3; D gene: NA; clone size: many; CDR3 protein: CSVEDVPGKPTDTQYF; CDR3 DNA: TGCAGCGTTGAAGATGTTCCGGGGAAACCCACAGATACGCAGTATTTT
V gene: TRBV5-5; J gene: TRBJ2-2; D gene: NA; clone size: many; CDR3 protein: CASSLVRAAGELFF; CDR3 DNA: TGTGCCAGCAGCTTGGTTCGAGCAGCCGGGGAGCTGTTTTTT
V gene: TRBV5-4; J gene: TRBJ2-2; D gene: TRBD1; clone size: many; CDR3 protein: CASSLGGQGDTGELFF; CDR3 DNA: TGTGCCAGCAGCTTGGGGGGACAGGGGGACACCGGGGAGCTGTTTTTT
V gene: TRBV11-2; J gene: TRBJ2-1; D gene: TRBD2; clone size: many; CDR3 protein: CASSYSGLAGVNEQFF; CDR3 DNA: TGTGCCAGCAGCTACTCGGGACTAGCGGGGGTAAATGAGCAGTTCTTC
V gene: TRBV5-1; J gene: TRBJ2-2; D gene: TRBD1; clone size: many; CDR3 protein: CASSSEPGGPGELFF; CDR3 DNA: TGCGCCAGCAGCTCAGAGCCAGGGGGTCCCGGGGAGCTGTTTTTT
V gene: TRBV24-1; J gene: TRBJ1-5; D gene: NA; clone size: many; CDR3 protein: CATSESGRSNQPQHF; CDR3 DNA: TGTGCCACCAGTGAGTCAGGGCGTAGCAATCAGCCCCAGCATTTT
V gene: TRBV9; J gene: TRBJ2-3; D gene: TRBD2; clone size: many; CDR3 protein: CASSYRGTSEDTQYF; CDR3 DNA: TGTGCCAGCAGCTATCGCGGGACTAGCGAAGATACGCAGTATTTT
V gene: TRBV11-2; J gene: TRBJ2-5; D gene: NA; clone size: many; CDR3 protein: CASSSTGTNPTQYF; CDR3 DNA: TGTGCCAGCAGCTCGACAGGGACTAACCCGACCCAGTACTTC
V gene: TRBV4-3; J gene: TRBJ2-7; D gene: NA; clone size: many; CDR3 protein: CASSQGRSSRPPSAYEQYF; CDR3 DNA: TGCGCCAGCAGCCAAGGGAGATCTAGCCGCCCCCCTTCAGCCTACGAGCAGTACTTC
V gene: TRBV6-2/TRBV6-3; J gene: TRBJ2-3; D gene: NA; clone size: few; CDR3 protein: CASNGAADTQYF; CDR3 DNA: TGTGCCAGCAACGGCGCGGCAGATACGCAGTATTTT
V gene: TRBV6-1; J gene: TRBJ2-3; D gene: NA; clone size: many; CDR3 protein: CASRSGADTQYF; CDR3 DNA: TGTGCCAGCAGAAGCGGAGCTGATACGCAGTATTTT
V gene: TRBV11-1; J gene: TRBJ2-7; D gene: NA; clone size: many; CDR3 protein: CASSDQGGNEQYF; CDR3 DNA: TGTGCCAGCAGCGACCAGGGGGGGAACGAGCAGTACTTC
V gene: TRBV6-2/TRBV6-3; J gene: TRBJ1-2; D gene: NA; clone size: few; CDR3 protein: CASSYDSRRGYGYTF; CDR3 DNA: TGTGCCAGCAGCTACGACAGCAGACGCGGCTATGGCTACACCTTC
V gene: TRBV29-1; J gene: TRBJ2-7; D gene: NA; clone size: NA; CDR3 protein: CSVGGKWGGSDAYEQYF; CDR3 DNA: TGCAGCGTTGGGGGAAAGTGGGGGGGCTCTGACGCCTACGAGCAGTACTTC
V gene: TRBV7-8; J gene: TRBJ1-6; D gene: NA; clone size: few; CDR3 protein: CASSLDRLTLHF; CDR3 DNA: TGTGCCAGCAGCTTGGACCGGCTTACCCTCCACTTT
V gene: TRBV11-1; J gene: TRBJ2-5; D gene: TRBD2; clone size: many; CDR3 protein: CASIESSSGETQYF; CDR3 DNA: TGTGCCAGCATCGAATCTTCTAGCGGAGAGACCCAGTACTTC
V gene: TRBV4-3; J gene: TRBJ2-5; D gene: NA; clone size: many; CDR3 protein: CASSQGRSATETQYF; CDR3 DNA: TGCGCCAGCAGCCAAGGGAGGTCTGCGACGGAGACCCAGTACTTC
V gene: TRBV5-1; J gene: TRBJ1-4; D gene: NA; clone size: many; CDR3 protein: CASRQDITNEKLFF; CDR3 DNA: TGCGCCAGCCGCCAGGACATCACTAATGAAAAACTGTTTTTT
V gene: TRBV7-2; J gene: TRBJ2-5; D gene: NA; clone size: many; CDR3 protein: CASSLYRGRQETQYF; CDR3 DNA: TGTGCCAGCAGCTTATATCGGGGGCGCCAAGAGACCCAGTACTTC
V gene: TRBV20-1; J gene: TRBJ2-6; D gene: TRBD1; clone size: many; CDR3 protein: CSAFRGLSSGANVLTF; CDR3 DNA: TGCAGTGCTTTCAGGGGGCTGAGCTCTGGGGCCAACGTCCTGACTTTC
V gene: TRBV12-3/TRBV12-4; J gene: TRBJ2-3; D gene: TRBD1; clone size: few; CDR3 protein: CASNRHRGQTDTQYF; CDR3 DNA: TGTGCCAGCAACCGTCACAGGGGGCAGACAGATACGCAGTATTTT
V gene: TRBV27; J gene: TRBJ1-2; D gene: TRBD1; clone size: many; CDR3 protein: CASSLKGASYGYTF; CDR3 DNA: TGTGCCAGCAGTTTAAAGGGGGCAAGCTATGGCTACACCTTC
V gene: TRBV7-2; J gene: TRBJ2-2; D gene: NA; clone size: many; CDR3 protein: CASSFTLTGELFF; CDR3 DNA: TGTGCCAGCAGCTTTACCTTGACCGGGGAGCTGTTTTTT
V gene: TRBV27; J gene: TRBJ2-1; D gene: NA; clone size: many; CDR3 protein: CASSLIGGAYNEQFF; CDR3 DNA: TGTGCCAGCAGTTTAATCGGTGGCGCCTACAATGAGCAGTTCTTC
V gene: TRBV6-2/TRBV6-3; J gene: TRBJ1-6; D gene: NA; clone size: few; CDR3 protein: CASSRLRSSYNSPLHF; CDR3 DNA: TGTGCCAGCAGTAGATTACGGAGCTCCTATAATTCACCCCTCCACTTT
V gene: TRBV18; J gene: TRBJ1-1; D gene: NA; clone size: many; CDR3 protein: CASSPQGTNTEAFF; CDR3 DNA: TGTGCCAGCTCACCGCAGGGGACGAACACTGAAGCTTTCTTT
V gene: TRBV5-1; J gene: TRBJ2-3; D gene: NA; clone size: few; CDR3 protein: CASSVGVSTDTQYF; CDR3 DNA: TGCGCCAGCAGCGTCGGGGTATCCACAGATACGCAGTATTTT
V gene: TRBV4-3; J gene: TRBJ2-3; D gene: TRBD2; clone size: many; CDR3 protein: CASSQDPSGASTDTQYF; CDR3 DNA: TGCGCCAGCAGCCAAGACCCTAGCGGGGCAAGCACAGATACGCAGTATTTT